This T cell receptor beta chain was recovered during a study of regulatory T cells in long-lasting Graves disease. As for the study in general: For a period under 3 months, newly diagnosed Graves' patients had taken antithyroid drugs.

The time point denotes: newly diagnosed GD, antithyroid drugs for less than 3 months. TCR sequences were obtained from RNA taken from PBMCs. There are many counts of this clonotype. Its antigen is not identified. This CDR3 has 12 residues. CDR1 and CDR2 from the germline V gene are SGHTA and FQGTGA. V was cut by 5 bases and J by 2 bases, with 5 bases left in between. General study findings and limits: Patients whose Graves' disease persisted exhibited lower TCR diversity than those newly diagnosed. When disease was persistent, TRBV28, TRBJ1-2 and TRBJ2-5 were the favored segments.

To make TCR beta libraries, researchers used iRepertoire HTBI primers and Arm-PCR of CDR3 regions. TCRdb reprocessed the multiplex PCR reads via MiXCR and lists one record per CDR3 protein. The sample lists more than 300,000 distinct CDR3 sequences, around 15% occurring once. In addition, the sample was reused for a study of T cells in Graves' hyperthyroidism and ophthalmopathy. From that second work: HTBI primers were used for first-round RT-PCR of the TCR CDR3.

The rearrangement links TRBV7-3 to TRBJ2-3; D unclear. This clonotype was obtained from a young woman with Graves disease. The sequencing used peripheral blood mononuclear cells (PBMCs), collected at new diagnosis, from a patient treated with antithyroid drugs. The CDR3, as DNA: TGTGCCAGCAGCGGAAACACAGATACGCAGTATTTT. It yields the protein CASSGNTDTQYF.